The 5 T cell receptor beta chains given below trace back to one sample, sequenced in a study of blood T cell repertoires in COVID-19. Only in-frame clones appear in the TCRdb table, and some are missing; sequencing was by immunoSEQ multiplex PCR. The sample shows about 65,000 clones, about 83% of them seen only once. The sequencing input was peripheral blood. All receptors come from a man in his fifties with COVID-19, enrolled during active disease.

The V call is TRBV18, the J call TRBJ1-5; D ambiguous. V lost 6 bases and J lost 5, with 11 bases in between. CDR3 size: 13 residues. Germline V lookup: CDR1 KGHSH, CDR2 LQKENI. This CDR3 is CASSRMQDQPQHF. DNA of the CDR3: TGTGCCAGCTCCCGGATGCAGGATCAGCCCCAGCATTTT.

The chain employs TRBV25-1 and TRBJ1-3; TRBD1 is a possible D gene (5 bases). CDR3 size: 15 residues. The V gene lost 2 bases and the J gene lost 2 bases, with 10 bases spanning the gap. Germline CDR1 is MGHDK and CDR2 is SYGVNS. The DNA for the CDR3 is TGTGCCAGCAGTGAACCAGGGTTGCCTGGAAACACCATATATTTT. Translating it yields CASSEPGLPGNTIYF.

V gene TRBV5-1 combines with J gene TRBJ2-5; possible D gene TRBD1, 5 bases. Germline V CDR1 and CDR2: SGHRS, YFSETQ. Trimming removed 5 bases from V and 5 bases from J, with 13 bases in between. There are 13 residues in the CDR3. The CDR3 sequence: CASRATDWETQYF. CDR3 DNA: TGCGCCAGCAGGGCGACAGATTGGGAGACCCAGTACTTC.

CDR3 residues: CASRAGGQGFAQPQHF. The CDR3, as DNA: TGTGCCAGCAGGGCTGGGGGACAGGGGTTTGCGCAGCCCCAGCATTTT. This chain joins TRBV2 and TRBJ1-5, with 10 bases fitting TRBD1. In germline, CDR1 is SNHLY, CDR2 FYNNEI. This CDR3 contains 16 residues. V trimming: 6 bases; J trimming: 7 bases; junction bases outside the gene matches: 12.

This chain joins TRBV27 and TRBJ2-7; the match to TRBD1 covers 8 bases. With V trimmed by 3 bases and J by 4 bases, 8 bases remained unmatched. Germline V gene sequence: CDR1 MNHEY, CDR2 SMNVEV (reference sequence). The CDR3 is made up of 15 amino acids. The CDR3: CASSLTGTGLYEQYF. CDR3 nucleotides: TGTGCCAGCAGTTTGACCGGGACAGGACTTTACGAGCAGTACTTC.